These 5 T cell receptor beta chains originate from one sample sequenced in a study of CXCR3-negative and CXCR3-positive naive CD8 T cells. Libraries were UMI-labeled 5' RACE TRB cDNA. TCRdb re-called the 5' RACE reads and shows each CDR3 protein once, DNA omitted. The sample has 75,000 to 100,000 distinct CDR3 sequences, and its top ten clones hold 1.5% to 2%. The sample taken for sequencing was naive CXCR3- CD8+ T cells from blood. Stated subset: CD45RO-CCR7+CD27+CD95- naive CD8+ T cells lacking CXCR3 (TNR3-). Source of these receptors: a human donor in good health. Some clones in this sample may be carry-over from other donors' samples.

The genes are TRBV7-9 and TRBJ2-5; there is no DNA to check the TCRdb D call of TRBD1. The CDR3 covers 14 residues. Germline-derived CDR1 and CDR2 are SEHNR and FQNEAQ (reference sequence). CDR3: CASSLYAGTETQYF.

The chain couples TRBV29-1 to TRBJ1-1; the TCRdb D gene call, TRBD1, has no DNA to confirm it. Germline V lookup: CDR1 SQVTM, CDR2 ANQGSEA. The CDR3 is 12 residues long. CDR3 in amino acids: CSVVTGTGEAFF.

The chain joins TRBV12-3 or TRBV12-4 to TRBJ2-6; TCRdb gives TRBD1 as the D gene, but with no DNA this cannot be confirmed. This CDR3 contains 17 residues. CDR3 sequence reads: CASSLWDRRYGANVLTF.

The V call is TRBV6-5, the J call TRBJ1-5; TCRdb proposes TRBD1, but this gene call is untestable without DNA. There are 13 residues in the CDR3. CDR1 and CDR2 from the germline V gene are MNHEY and SVGAGI. CDR3 sequence reads: CATTQGGNQPQHF.

The chain uses TRBV7-6 and TRBJ2-7; TCRdb proposes TRBD1, but this gene call is untestable without DNA. Germline values: CDR1 SGHVS, CDR2 FNYEAQ. This CDR3 is built from 14 residues. CDR3 region: CASSSDRAPYEQYF.